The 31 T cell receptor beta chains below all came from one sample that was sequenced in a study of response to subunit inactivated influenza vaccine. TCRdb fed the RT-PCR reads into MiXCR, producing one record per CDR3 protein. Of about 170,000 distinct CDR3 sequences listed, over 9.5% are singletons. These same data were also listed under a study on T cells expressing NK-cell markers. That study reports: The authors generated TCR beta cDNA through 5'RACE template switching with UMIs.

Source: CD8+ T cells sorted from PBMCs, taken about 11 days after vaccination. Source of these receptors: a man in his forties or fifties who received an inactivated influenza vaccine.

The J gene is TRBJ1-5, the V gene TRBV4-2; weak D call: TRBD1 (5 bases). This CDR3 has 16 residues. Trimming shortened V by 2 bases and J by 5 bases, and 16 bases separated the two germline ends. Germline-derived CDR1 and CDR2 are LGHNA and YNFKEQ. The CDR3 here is CASSQIRVQGDQPQHF. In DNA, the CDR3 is TGTGCCAGCAGCCAAATCAGAGTCCAGGGCGATCAGCCCCAGCATTTT.

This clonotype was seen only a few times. CDR3 sequence: CSVEVEQNNEQFF. The CDR3 nucleotides are TGCAGCGTTGAGGTAGAACAAAACAATGAGCAGTTCTTC. The chain links TRBV29-1 to TRBJ2-1, with unresolved D. Germline lookup yields CDR1 SQVTM and CDR2 ANQGSEA. The CDR3 runs 13 residues. Trimming stripped 3 bases from V and 5 bases from J, with 11 bases between.

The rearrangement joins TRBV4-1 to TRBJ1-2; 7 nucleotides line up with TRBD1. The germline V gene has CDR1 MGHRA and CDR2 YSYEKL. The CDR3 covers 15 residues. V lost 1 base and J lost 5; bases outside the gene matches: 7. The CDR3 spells CASSQGAGQVYGYTF. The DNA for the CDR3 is TGCGCCAGCAGCCAAGGAGCCGGACAGGTTTATGGCTACACCTTC.

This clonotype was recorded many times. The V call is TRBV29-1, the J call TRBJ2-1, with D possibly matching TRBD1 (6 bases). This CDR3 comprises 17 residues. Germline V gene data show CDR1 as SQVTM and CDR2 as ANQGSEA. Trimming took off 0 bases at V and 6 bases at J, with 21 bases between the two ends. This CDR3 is CSVEDNYRARWVNEQFF. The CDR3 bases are TGCAGCGTTGAAGACAACTACAGGGCGAGATGGGTCAATGAGCAGTTCTTC.

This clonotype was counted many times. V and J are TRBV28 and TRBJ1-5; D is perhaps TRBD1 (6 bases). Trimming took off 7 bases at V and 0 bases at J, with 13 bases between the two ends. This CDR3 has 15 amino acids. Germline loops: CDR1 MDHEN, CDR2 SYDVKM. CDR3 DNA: TGTGCCAGCACCGAGGACAGCTATAGCAATCAGCCCCAGCATTTT. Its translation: CASTEDSYSNQPQHF.

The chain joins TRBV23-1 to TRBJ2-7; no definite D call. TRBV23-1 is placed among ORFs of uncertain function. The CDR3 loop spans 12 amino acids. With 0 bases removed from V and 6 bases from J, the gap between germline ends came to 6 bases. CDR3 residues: CASSQSMPEQYF. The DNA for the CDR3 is TGCGCCAGCAGTCAATCAATGCCCGAGCAGTACTTC.

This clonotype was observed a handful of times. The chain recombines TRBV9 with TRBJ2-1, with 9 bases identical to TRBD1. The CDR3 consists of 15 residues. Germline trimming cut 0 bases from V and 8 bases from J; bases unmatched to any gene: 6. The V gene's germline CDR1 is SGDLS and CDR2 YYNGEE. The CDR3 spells CASSVEDRGADEQFF. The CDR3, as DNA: TGTGCCAGCAGCGTAGAAGACAGGGGGGCCGATGAGCAGTTCTTC. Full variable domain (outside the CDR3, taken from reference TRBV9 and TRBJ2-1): DSGVTQTPKHLITATGQRVTLRCSPRSGDLSVYWYQQSLDQGLQFLIQYYNGEERAKGNILERFSAQQFPDLHSELNLSSLELGDSALYFCASSVEDRGADEQFFGPGTRLTVL.

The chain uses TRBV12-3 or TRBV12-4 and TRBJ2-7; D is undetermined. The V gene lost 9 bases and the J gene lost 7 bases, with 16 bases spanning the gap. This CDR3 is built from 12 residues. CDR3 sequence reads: CARRLAGWEQYF. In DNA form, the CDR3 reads TGTGCCAGAAGATTAGCCGGGTGGGAGCAGTACTTC.

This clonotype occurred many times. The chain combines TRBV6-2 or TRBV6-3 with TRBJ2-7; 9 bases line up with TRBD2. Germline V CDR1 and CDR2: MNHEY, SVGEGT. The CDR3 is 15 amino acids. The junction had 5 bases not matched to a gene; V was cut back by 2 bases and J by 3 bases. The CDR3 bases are TGTGCCAGCAGTTACGGGAGACTAGCGGACTACGAGCAGTACTTC. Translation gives CASSYGRLADYEQYF.

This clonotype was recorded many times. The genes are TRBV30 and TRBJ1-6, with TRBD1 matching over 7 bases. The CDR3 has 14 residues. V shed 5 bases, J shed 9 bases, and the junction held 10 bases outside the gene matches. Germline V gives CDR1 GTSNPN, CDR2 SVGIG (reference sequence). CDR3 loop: CAWRGGTEISPLHF. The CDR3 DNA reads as TGTGCCTGGCGCGGGGGGACAGAGATTTCACCCCTCCACTTT.

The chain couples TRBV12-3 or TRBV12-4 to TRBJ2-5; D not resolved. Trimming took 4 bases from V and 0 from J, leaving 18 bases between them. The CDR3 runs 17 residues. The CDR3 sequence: CASSYAWPDVYQETQYF. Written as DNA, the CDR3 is TGTGCCAGCAGTTACGCGTGGCCAGACGTATACCAAGAGACCCAGTACTTC.

The CDR3 DNA reads TGTGCCAGCAGTTTAGGAGACAGACTTAATTCACCCCTCCACTTT. Encoded protein: CASSLGDRLNSPLHF. V is TRBV12-3 or TRBV12-4 and J is TRBJ1-6; TRBD1 might be the D (5 bases). V lost 1 base to trimming and J lost 6 bases, with 10 bases between them. CDR3 length equals 15 residues.

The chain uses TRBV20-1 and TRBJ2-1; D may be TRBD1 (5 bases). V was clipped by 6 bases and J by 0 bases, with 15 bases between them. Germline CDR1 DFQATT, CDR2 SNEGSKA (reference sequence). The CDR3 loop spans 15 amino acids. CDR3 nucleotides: TGCAGTGCCGAAGGGTGGGGCCACTCCTACAATGAGCAGTTCTTC. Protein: CSAEGWGHSYNEQFF.

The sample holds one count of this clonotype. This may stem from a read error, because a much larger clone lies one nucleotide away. DNA of the CDR3: TGCAGCGTGAAGGGAGAGACCCAGTACTTC. Its protein product is CSVKGETQYF. The chain uses TRBV29-1 and TRBJ2-5; D ambiguous. The CDR3 loop spans 10 amino acids. V lost 6 bases, J lost 4 bases, and 6 bases lay in between. Per the germline V gene, CDR1 is SQVTM and CDR2 is ANQGSEA.

The CDR3 loop is CASSLFGGRARDTQYF. The CDR3 region has the DNA TGTGCCAGCAGTTTATTTGGCGGGAGGGCCAGGGATACGCAGTATTTT. The rearrangement links TRBV28 to TRBJ2-3; 9 bases match TRBD2. Trimming removed 1 base from V and 6 bases from J; junction bases left unmatched: 8. The germline V gene has CDR1 MDHEN and CDR2 SYDVKM. This CDR3 region has 16 residues.

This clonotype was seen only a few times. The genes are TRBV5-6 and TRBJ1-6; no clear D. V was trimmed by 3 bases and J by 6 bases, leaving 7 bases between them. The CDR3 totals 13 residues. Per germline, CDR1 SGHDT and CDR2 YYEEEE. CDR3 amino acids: CASSSGSNSPLHF. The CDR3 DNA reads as TGTGCCAGCAGCTCAGGATCTAATTCACCCCTCCACTTT.

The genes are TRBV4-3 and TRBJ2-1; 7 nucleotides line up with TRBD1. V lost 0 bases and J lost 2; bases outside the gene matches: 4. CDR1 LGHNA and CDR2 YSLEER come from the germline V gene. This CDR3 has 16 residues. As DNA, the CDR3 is TGCGCCAGCAGCCAAGATTGGCAGGGGGCCTACAATGAGCAGTTCTTC. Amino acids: CASSQDWQGAYNEQFF.

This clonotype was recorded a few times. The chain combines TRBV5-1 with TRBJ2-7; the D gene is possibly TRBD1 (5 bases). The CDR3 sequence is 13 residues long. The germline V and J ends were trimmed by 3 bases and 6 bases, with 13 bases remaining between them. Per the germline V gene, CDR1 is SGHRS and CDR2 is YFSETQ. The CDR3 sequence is CASSSTPGAEQYF. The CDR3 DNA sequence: TGCGCCAGCAGCTCCACTCCTGGGGCCGAGCAGTACTTC.

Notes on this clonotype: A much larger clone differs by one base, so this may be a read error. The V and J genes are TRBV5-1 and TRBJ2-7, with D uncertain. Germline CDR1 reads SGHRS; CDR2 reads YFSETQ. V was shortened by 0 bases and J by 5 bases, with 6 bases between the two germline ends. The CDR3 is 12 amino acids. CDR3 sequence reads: CASSLVRDEQYF. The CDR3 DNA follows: TGCGCCAGCAGCTTGGTAAGGGACGAGCAGTACTTC.

CDR3 protein: CSVRLAGGGTGELFF. The DNA of the CDR3 is TGCAGCGTTCGACTAGCGGGAGGGGGCACCGGGGAGCTGTTTTTT. The chain links TRBV29-1 to TRBJ2-2; 14 bases are shared with TRBD2. Germline values: CDR1 SQVTM, CDR2 ANQGSEA. The CDR3 contains 15 residues. The V and J ends lost 5 bases and 4 bases, in that order; junction bases with no gene match: 3.

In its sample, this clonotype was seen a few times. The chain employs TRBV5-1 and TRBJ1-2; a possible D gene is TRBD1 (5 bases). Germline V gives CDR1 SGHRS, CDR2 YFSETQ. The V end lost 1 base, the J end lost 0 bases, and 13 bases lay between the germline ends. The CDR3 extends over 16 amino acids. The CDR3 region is CASSLTGPESNYGYTF. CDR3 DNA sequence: TGCGCCAGCAGCTTGACGGGACCCGAGTCTAACTATGGCTACACCTTC.

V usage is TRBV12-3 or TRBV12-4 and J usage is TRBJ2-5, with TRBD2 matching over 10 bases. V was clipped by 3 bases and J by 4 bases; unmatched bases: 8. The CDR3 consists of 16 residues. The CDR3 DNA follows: TGTGCCAGCAGTTTGTCCGAGGCTAGCGGGGGAGAGACCCAGTACTTC. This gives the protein CASSLSEASGGETQYF.

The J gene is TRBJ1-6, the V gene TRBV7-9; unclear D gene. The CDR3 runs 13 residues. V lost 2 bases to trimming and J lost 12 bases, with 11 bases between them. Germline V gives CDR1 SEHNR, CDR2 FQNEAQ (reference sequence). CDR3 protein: CASSLLWDRPLHF. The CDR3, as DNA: TGTGCCAGCAGCTTACTGTGGGATAGACCCCTCCACTTT.

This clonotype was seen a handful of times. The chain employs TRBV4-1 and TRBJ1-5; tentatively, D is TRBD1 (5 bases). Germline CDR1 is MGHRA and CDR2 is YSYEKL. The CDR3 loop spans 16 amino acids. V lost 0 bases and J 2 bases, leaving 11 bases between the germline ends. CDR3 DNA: TGCGCCAGCAGCCAAGATAGGGGTAATGGCAATCAGCCCCAGCATTTT. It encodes CASSQDRGNGNQPQHF.

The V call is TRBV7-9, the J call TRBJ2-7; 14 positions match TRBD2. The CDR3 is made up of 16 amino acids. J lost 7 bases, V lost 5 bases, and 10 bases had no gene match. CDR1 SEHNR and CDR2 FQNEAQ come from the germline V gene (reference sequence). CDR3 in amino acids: CASSKPGLAGVEEQYF. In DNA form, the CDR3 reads TGTGCCAGCAGCAAGCCGGGACTAGCGGGAGTGGAGGAGCAGTACTTC. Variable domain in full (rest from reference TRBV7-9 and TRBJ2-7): DTGVSQNPRHKITKRGQNVTFRCDPISEHNRLYWYRQTLGQGPEFLTYFQNEAQLEKSRLLSDRFSAERPKGSFSTLEIQRTEQGDSAMYLCASSKPGLAGVEEQYFGPGTRLTVT.

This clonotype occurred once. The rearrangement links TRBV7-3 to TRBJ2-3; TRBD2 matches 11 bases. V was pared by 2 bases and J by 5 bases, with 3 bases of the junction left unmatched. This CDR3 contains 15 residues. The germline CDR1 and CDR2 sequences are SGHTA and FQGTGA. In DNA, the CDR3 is TGTGCCAGCAGCTTACTAGCGGGAGGAGGAGATACGCAGTATTTT. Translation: CASSLLAGGGDTQYF.

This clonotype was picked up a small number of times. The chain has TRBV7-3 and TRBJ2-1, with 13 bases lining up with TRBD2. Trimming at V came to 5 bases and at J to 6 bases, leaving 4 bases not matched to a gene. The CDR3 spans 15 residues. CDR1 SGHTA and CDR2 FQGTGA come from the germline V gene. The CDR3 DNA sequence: TGTGCCAGCAGCCCGGGACTAGCGGGATTCAATGAGCAGTTCTTC. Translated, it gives CASSPGLAGFNEQFF.

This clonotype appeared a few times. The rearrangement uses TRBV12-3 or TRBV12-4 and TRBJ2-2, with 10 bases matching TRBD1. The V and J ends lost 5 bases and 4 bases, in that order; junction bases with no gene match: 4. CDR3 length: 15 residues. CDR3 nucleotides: TGTGCCAGCAGTGACAGGGGGCTTTTCACCGGGGAGCTGTTTTTT. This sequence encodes CASSDRGLFTGELFF.

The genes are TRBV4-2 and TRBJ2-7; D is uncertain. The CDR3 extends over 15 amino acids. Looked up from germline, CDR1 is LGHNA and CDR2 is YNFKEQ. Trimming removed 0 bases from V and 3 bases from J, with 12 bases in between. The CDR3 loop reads CASSQEGRVIYEQYF. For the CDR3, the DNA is TGTGCCAGCAGCCAAGAAGGTCGGGTTATCTACGAGCAGTACTTC.

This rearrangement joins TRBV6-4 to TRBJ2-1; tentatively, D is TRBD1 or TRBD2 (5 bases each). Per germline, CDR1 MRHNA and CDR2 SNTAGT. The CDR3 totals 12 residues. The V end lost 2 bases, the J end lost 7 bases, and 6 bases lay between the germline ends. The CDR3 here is CASSDEGNEQFF. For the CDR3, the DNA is TGTGCCAGCAGTGACGAGGGGAATGAGCAGTTCTTC.

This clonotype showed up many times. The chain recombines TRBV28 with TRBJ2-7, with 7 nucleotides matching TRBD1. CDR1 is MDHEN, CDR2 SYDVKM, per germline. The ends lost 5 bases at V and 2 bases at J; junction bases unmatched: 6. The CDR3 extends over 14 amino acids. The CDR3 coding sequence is TGTGCCAGCAGTCCAGACAGGGTTACCTACGAGCAGTACTTC. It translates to CASSPDRVTYEQYF.